The 13 T cell receptor beta chains given below trace back to one sample, sequenced in a study of glioma-infiltrating T cells (dated by TCRdb to about 2016). The sequencer listed for this sample is Illumina MiSeq. The iRepertoire nested amplicon-rescue multiplex PCR (arm-PCR) platform was used to amplify TCR alpha and beta CDR3 regions from RNA. Starting from the raw public reads, TCRdb applied fastp trimming at Q25, assembled clones with MiXCR and retained in-frame beta chains. For every CDR3 protein sequence, its rows merge into one entry that carries the most common genes and DNA. In this sample the table shows 20,000 to 25,000 distinct CDR3 sequences, 20% to 25% of which occur a single time. 10% to 15% of the sample lies in the top ten. The specimen was glioma tissue, nonneoplastic brain tissue, or PBMCs (not recorded which). These receptors were obtained from a human donor with low-grade glioma or glioblastoma, undergoing nonglioma brain surgery, or in good health (not recorded which).

This clonotype was seen ten or more times. This chain links TRBV6-2 or TRBV6-3 with TRBJ2-2; D might be TRBD2 (5 bases). CDR1 and CDR2 from the germline V gene are MNHEY and SVGEGT. V shed 4 bases and J shed 6 bases, with 12 bases lying between them. This CDR3 comprises 14 residues. The CDR3 here is CASSLTGSPGELFF. In DNA, the CDR3 is TGTGCCAGCAGTTTAACGGGGTCTCCCGGGGAGCTGTTTTTT.

This clonotype was found many times. The rearrangement uses TRBV28 and TRBJ2-7, with 8 bases lining up with TRBD1. The junction had 5 bases not matched to a gene; V was cut back by 3 bases and J by 7 bases. The CDR3 is 13 residues long. Germline V gives CDR1 MDHEN, CDR2 SYDVKM. The CDR3 DNA reads TGTGCCAGCAGTTTCGGGACAGGACGAGAGCAGTACTTC. Protein product: CASSFGTGREQYF.

This clonotype was seen ten or more times. This chain connects TRBV20-1 to TRBJ1-5, with D unclear. The CDR3 contains 13 residues. Germline V lookup: CDR1 DFQATT, CDR2 SNEGSKA (reference sequence). V lost 0 bases and J lost 9, with 12 bases in between. Written as DNA, the CDR3 is TGCAGTGCTAGAGAGGTGGGAGGACGGCCCCAGCATTTT. The encoded protein is CSAREVGGRPQHF.

The chain has TRBV12-3 or TRBV12-4 and TRBJ1-1; D uncertain. With 6 bases removed from V and 3 bases from J, the gap between germline ends came to 8 bases. The CDR3 is 12 residues long. In nucleotides, the CDR3 is TGTGCCAGCAGCGCTAGCTACACTGAAGCTTTCTTT. It codes for CASSASYTEAFF.

This chain connects TRBV3-1 to TRBJ2-1; TRBD1 agrees at 8 bases. The CDR3 consists of 19 residues. CDR1 is LGHDT, CDR2 YNNKEL, per germline (reference sequence). The trim removed 3 bases at V and 4 bases at J, leaving 17 bases unmatched. The CDR3 here is CASSHASGGAVWRYNEQFF. The CDR3 coding sequence is TGTGCCAGCAGCCACGCTTCAGGGGGCGCAGTATGGAGATACAATGAGCAGTTCTTC.

The chain joins TRBV6-6 to TRBJ2-3; TRBD2 agrees at 11 bases. The CDR3 runs 16 residues. After removal of 10 bases from V and 2 bases from J, the junction contained 11 bases not matched to a gene. Germline CDR1 and CDR2: MNHNY and SVGAGI (reference sequence). The chain's CDR3 is CAISRRLAGNTDTQYF. As DNA, the CDR3 is TGTGCCATCAGCCGAAGACTAGCGGGAAACACAGATACGCAGTATTTT.

As concerns this clonotype: It may be a read error: a sequence one base away is much more abundant. The chain carries TRBV15 and TRBJ2-2; D is unclear. This CDR3 comprises 14 residues. The V end lost 6 bases, the J end lost 6 bases, and 14 bases lay between the germline ends. Germline V gene data show CDR1 as LNHNV and CDR2 as YYDKDF (reference sequence). CDR3 nucleotides: TGTGCCACCAGGGGCTCAACCCTCGCCGGGGAGCTGTTTTTT. Its protein product is CATRGSTLAGELFF.

Concerning this clonotype itself: A much larger clonotype is one base distant, so this may be a read error. The genes are TRBV28 and TRBJ2-1, with 9 bases aligning to TRBD1. The CDR3 extends over 16 amino acids. Germline CDR1 is MDHEN and CDR2 is SYDVKM. The CDR3 sequence: CPSTSRWDRVRNEQFF. As DNA, the CDR3 is TGTCCCAGCACCTCAAGGTGGGACAGGGTAAGGAATGAGCAGTTCTTC.

This clonotype showed up just a few times. The rearrangement uses TRBV2 and TRBJ2-5, with D possibly matching TRBD1 (5 bases). This CDR3 is 14 amino acids long. The germline gives CDR1 SNHLY, CDR2 FYNNEI. With 6 bases removed from V and 5 bases from J, the gap between germline ends came to 16 bases. The CDR3 sequence is CASSQGVGIETQYF. The CDR3 DNA sequence: TGTGCCAGCAGCCAAGGGGTAGGGATCGAGACCCAGTACTTC.

This clonotype came up many times. The chain is built from TRBV3-1 and TRBJ2-7; no reliable D call. Per the germline V gene, CDR1 is LGHDT and CDR2 is YNNKEL (reference sequence). CDR3 size: 13 residues. V was pared by 0 bases and J by 2 bases, with 5 bases between. The CDR3 spells CASSQEVPYEQYF. The CDR3 coding sequence is TGTGCCAGCAGCCAAGAGGTCCCCTACGAGCAGTACTTC.

V is TRBV3-1 and J is TRBJ2-7; D might be TRBD2 (5 bases). V gave up 0 bases and J gave up 2 bases, with 20 bases separating them. Germline V lookup: CDR1 LGHDT, CDR2 YNNKEL (reference sequence). CDR3 length: 18 amino acids. The CDR3 sequence: CASSQDSILLDAPYEQYF. CDR3 sequence (DNA): TGTGCCAGCAGCCAAGATAGTATCCTACTAGACGCTCCCTACGAGCAGTACTTC.

This clonotype turned up a few times. This chain connects TRBV3-1 to TRBJ2-7; no firm D call. The germline V gene has CDR1 LGHDT and CDR2 YNNKEL (reference sequence). The CDR3 covers 15 residues. V was shortened by 3 bases and J by 2 bases, with 14 bases between the two germline ends. The CDR3: CASSQTTIPTYEQYF. For the CDR3, the DNA is TGTGCCAGCAGCCAGACGACAATTCCTACCTACGAGCAGTACTTC.

This clonotype was recorded once. Possible read error: a much larger clone is one base away. Because the CDR3 is missing its conserved closing phenylalanine or tryptophan, this is likely a read error. This chain links TRBV7-9 with TRBJ2-7, with D possibly TRBD1 on 6 matching bases. Germline loops: CDR1 SEHNR, CDR2 FQNEAQ (reference sequence). Trimming cost V 4 bases and J 6 bases, with 19 bases left between them. The CDR3 contains 15 residues. In DNA, the CDR3 is TGTGCCAGCAGCTCCCAAGCAACAGGGTGGTCCGAGCAGTACTCC. Protein sequence: CASSSQATGWSEQYS.